This T cell receptor beta chain was identified during a study of human T cells and chemical hapten exposure. The wider study: Skin on the upper inner arm, roughly 2 cm by roughly 2 cm in size, was sensitized with 2% DPC.

This clonotype was counted ten times or more. Antigen specificity is unknown. TCRdb fed the RACE reads into MiXCR, producing one record per CDR3 protein. The repertoire holds approximately 60,000 distinct CDR3 sequences, with approximately 11% as singletons. Stated time point: patch test 3, about 24 weeks after DPC sensitization. This sample's treatment: therapeutic diphenylcyclopropenone sensitization with weekly scalp DPC. Study-level findings and limits: The formation of large CDR3 similarity clusters by expanded TCRs significantly exceeded that of controls.

With 1 base removed from V and 1 base from J, the gap between germline ends came to 7 bases. Germline CDR1 is SQVTM and CDR2 is ANQGSEA. The length of the CDR3 is 14 residues. The chain is built from TRBV29-1 and TRBJ2-2; D may be TRBD1 (5 bases). Sample: whole blood, taken in connection with sensitization to the hapten diphenylcyclopropenone (DPC). The source of this sequence is a woman in her twenties or thirties with alopecia areata. Some clones in this sample may be carry-over from other donors' samples. DNA of the CDR3: TGCAGCGTTGAAGGGCAGGGGAACACCGGGGAGCTGTTTTTT. It translates to CSVEGQGNTGELFF.